What follows is one TCR beta chain and its context. This sample stems from a study of technical replicates of blood from several donors. The CDR3 has 13 amino acids. CDR1 and CDR2 (germline): SEHNR, FQNEAQ (reference sequence). Trimming removed 5 bases from V and 5 bases from J, with 9 bases in between. Measured with immunoSEQ multiplex PCR; TCRdb has only the in-frame clones, and not every one. This repertoire shows tens of thousands of clones, 95% to 98% found once; its top ten account for around 0.22%. The receptor was isolated from a human donor in good health. The chain is built from TRBV7-9 and TRBJ1-4; TRBD1 is a possible D gene (5 bases). The sample consisted of T cells isolated from PBMCs. The CDR3 DNA reads TGTGCCAGCAGCCAGGGACTAAATGAAAAACTGTTTTTT. It yields the protein CASSQGLNEKLFF.